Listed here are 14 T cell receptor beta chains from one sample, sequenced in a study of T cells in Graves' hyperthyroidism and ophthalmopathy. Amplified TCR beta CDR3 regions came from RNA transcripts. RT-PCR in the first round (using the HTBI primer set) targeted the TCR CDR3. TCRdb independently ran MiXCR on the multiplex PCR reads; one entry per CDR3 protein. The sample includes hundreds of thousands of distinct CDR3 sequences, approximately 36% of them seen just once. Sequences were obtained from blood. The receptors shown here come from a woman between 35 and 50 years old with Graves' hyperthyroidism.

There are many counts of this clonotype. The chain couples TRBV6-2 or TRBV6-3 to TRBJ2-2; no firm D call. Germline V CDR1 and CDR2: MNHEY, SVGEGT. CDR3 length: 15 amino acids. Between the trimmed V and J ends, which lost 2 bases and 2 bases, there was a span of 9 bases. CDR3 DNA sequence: TGTGCCAGCAGTTACGGCACAGCCAACACCGGGGAGCTGTTTTTT. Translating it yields CASSYGTANTGELFF.

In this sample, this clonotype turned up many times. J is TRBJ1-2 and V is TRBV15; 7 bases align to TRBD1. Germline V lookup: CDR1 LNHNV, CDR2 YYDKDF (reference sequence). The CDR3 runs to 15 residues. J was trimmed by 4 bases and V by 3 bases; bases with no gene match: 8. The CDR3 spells CATSSDGQASYGYTF. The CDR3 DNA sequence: TGTGCCACCAGCAGCGACGGACAGGCGAGCTATGGCTACACCTTC.

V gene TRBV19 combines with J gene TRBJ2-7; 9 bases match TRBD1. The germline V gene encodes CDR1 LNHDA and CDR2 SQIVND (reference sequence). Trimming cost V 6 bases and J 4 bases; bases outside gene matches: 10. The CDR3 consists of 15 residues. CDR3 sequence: CASRGSGQGSYEQYF. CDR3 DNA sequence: TGTGCCAGTAGAGGCTCCGGACAGGGGAGTTACGAGCAGTACTTC.

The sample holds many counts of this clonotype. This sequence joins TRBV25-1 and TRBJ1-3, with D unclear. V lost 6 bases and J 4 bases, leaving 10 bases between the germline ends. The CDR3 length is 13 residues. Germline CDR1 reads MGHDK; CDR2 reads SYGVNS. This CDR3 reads CASSGRPGNTIYF. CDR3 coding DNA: TGTGCCAGCAGCGGGCGTCCAGGAAACACCATATATTTT.

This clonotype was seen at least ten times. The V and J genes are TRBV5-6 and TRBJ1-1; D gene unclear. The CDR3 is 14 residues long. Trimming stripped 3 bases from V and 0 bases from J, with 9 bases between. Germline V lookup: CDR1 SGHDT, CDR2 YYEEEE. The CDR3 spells CASSSLTMNTEAFF. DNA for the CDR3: TGTGCCAGCAGCTCCTTAACCATGAACACTGAAGCTTTCTTT. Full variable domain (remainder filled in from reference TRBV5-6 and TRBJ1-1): DAGVTQSPTHLIKTRGQQVTLRCSPKSGHDTVSWYQQALGQGPQFIFQYYEEEERQRGNFPDRFSGHQFPNYSSELNVNALLLGDSALYLCASSSLTMNTEAFFGQGTRLTVV.

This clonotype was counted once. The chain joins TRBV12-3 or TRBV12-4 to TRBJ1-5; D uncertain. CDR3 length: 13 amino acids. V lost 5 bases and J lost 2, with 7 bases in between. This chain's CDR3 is CASSANRNQPQHF. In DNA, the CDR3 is TGTGCCAGCAGTGCGAACCGCAATCAGCCCCAGCATTTT.

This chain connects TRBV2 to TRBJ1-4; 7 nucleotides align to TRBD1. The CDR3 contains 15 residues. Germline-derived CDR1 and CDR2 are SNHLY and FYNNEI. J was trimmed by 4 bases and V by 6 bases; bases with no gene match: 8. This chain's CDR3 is CASRRLGQSNEKLFF. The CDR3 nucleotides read TGTGCCAGCAGACGACTGGGACAGAGTAATGAAAAACTGTTTTTT.

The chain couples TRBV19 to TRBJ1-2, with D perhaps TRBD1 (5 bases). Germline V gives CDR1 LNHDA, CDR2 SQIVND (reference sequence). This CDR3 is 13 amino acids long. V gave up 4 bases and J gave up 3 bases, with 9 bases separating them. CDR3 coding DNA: TGTGCCAGTAGTAGAGCAGGGCACTATGGCTACACCTTC. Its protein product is CASSRAGHYGYTF. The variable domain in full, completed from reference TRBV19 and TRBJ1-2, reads DGGITQSPKYLFRKEGQNVTLSCEQNLNHDAMYWYRQDPGQGLRLIYYSQIVNDFQKGDIAEGYSVSREKKESFPLTVTSAQKNPTAFYLCASSRAGHYGYTFGSGTRLTVV.

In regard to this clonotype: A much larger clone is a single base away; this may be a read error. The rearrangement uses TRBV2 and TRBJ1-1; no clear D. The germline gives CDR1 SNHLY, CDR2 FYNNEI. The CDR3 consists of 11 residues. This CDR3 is CASSGFFETFF. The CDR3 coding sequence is TGTGCCAGCAGTGGATTTTTTGAAACTTTCTTT.

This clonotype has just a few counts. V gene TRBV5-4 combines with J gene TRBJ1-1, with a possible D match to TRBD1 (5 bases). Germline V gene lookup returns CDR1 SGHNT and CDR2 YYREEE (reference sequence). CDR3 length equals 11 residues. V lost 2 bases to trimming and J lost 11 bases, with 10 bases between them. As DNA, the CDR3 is TGTGCCAGCAGCTTTGGGGCGGCGGCTTTCTTT. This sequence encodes CASSFGAAAFF.

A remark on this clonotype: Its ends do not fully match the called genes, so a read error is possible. Here the CDR3 reads CASSLDRTSGSIPYDQYF. CDR3 nucleotides: TGCGCCAGCAGCTTGGATAGGACTAGCGGGAGTATCCCCTACGACCAGTACTTC. V gene TRBV5-1 combines with J gene TRBJ2-7, with 13 bases matching TRBD2. CDR3 length: 18 residues. CDR1 is SGHRS, CDR2 YFSETQ, per germline.

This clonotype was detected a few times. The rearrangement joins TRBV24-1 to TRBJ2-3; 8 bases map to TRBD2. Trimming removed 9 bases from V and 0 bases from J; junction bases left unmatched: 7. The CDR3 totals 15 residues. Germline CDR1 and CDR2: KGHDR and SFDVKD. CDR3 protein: CATVDGTRSTDTQYF. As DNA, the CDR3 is TGTGCCACCGTGGACGGGACTAGAAGCACAGATACGCAGTATTTT.

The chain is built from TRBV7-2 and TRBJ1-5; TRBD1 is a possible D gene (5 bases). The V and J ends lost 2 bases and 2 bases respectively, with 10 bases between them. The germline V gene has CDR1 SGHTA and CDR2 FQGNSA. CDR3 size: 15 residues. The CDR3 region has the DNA TGTGCCAGCAGCTTATCCCGGGACGGCAATCAGCCCCAGCATTTT. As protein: CASSLSRDGNQPQHF.

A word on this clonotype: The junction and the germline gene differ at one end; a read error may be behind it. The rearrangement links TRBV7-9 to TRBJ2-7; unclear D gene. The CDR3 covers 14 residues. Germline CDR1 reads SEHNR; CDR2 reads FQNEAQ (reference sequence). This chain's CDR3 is CASGLATTSYEQYF. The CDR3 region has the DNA TGTGCCAGCGGCTTGGCGACGACCTCCTACGAGCAGTACTTC.